The rows below give T cell receptor beta chains drawn from one sample of a study of shared clonotypes between healthy human individuals. Sequencing was performed with immunoSEQ multiplex PCR; in TCRdb, only in-frame clones are kept and a portion is missing. The sample includes about 2,200,000 clones, 85% to 95% of them seen just once. Sequencing used naive CD8+ T cells from PBMCs. The receptors come from a man younger than 35 in good health. Some clones in this sample may be carry-over from other donors' samples. Each CDR3 is given with its conserved first and last residue. Each record gives: V gene, D gene, clone size, J gene, CDR3 DNA, CDR3 protein. A D gene is named only where the DNA matches it firmly. Size values are once, few and many counts, or a class for expanded clones, and some rows have none.

TRBV25-1	.	.	TRBJ2-1	TGTGCCAGCAGGGGGGTGGAGGCTGAGCAGTTCTTC	CASRGVEAEQFF
TRBV27	TRBD1	.	TRBJ2-7	TGTGCCAGCAGTTTACGGGACAGCAAAGGGCAGTACTTC	CASSLRDSKGQYF
TRBV18	TRBD1	.	TRBJ2-5	TGTGCCAGCTCACCTACTCGGACAGGGGTCCTGCCCCAAGAGACCCAGTACTTC	CASSPTRTGVLPQETQYF
TRBV28	TRBD2	.	TRBJ2-1	TGTGCCAGCAGAAGGGAGCGGGGGTACAATGAGCAGTTCTTC	CASRRERGYNEQFF
TRBV5-5	.	.	TRBJ1-4	TGTGCCAGCAGCTTTCGGACAAGGCTCGATAATGAAAAACTGTTTTTT	CASSFRTRLDNEKLFF
TRBV28	.	.	TRBJ1-5	TGTGCCAGCACCCCGACTCCGACAGGCCAGCCCCAGCATTTT	CASTPTPTGQPQHF
TRBV7-8	.	.	TRBJ2-1	TGTGCCAGCAAACAGGAACCTAACCCGGGCAATGAGCAGTTCTTC	CASKQEPNPGNEQFF
TRBV6-5	TRBD1	.	TRBJ2-7	TGTGCCAGCAGTTTAATAGGGGGCAAGGTCTACGAGCAGTACTTC	CASSLIGGKVYEQYF
TRBV9	.	.	TRBJ1-5	TGTGCCAGCAGCGCTCGTAGTGGGCAGGTTAGCAATCAGCCCCAGCATTTT	CASSARSGQVSNQPQHF
TRBV6-1	.	.	TRBJ2-1	TGTGCCAGCACCCCGGGGGCCCTCTACAATGAGCAGTTCTTC	CASTPGALYNEQFF
TRBV7-8	.	.	TRBJ1-4	TGTGCCAGCAGCTTAAGGGACCCGAATGAAAAACTGTTTTTT	CASSLRDPNEKLFF
TRBV6-5	.	.	TRBJ1-2	TGTGCCAGCACGGTAGGAGCTGACTATGGCTACACCTTC	CASTVGADYGYTF
TRBV21-1	.	once	TRBJ1-4	TGTGCCAGCAGCAGGGCCTATGAAAAACTGTTTTTT	CASSRAYEKLFF
TRBV19	TRBD2	.	TRBJ2-1	TGTGCCAGTAGTGTACCGGGACTAGCGGCAGGCCATAGTGAGCAGTTCTTC	CASSVPGLAAGHSEQFF
TRBV19	TRBD2	once	TRBJ2-1	TGTGCCAGTACCTATGTAGCGGGAGGGTACAATGAGCAGTTCTTC	CASTYVAGGYNEQFF
TRBV6-1	.	.	TRBJ2-1	TGTGCCAGCAGTGAGGGTAGCTCCTACAATGAGCAGTTCTTC	CASSEGSSYNEQFF
TRBV27	.	.	TRBJ1-2	TGTGCCAGCAGTTCGCACCTCGACTGGACTGAGGGCTACACCTTC	CASSSHLDWTEGYTF
TRBV7-9	TRBD1	.	TRBJ2-7	TGTGCCAGCAGCGTCGTTAGACAGGGGCTCCTCTCCTACGAGCAGTACTTC	CASSVVRQGLLSYEQYF